The clone carrying this TCR beta chain was counted only a few times. The germline V gene encodes CDR1 DFQATT and CDR2 SNEGSKA (reference sequence). The CDR3 consists of 17 residues. V was shortened by 0 bases and J by 0 bases, with 15 bases between the two germline ends. TCRdb itself ran the RT-PCR reads through MiXCR, one entry per CDR3 protein. The table has around 700,000 distinct CDR3 sequences, 12% to 15% seen once. This TCR was recovered from a female donor in good health, serving as a healthy control. Material: memory CD4+ T cells from blood. This chain connects TRBV20-1 to TRBJ1-5; D remains ambiguous. CDR3 DNA: TGCAGTGCTAGAGATCAGGAGGGTAGTTATAGCAATCAGCCCCAGCATTTT. This sequence encodes CSARDQEGSYSNQPQHF.